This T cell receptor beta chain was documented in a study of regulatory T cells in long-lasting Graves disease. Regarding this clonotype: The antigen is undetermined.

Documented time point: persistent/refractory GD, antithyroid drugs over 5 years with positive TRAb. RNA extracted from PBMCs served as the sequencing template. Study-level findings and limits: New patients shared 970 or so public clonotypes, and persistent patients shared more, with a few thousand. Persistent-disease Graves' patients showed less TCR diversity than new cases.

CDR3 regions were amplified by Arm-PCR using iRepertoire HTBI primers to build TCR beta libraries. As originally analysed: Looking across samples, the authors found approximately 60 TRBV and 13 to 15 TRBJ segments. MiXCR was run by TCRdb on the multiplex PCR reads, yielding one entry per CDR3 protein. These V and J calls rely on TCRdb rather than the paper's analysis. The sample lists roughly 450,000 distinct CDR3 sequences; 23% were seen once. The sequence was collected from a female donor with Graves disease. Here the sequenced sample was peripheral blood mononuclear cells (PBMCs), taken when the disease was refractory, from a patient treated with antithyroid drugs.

CDR3 DNA sequence: TGTGCCACGGGTTTGGGGACTAGCGGGCCCTTTTCGAACACCGGGGAGCTGTTTTTT. Its protein is CATGLGTSGPFSNTGELFF. The J gene is TRBJ2-2, the V gene TRBV6-1; 12 nucleotides line up with TRBD2. Germline V gene lookup returns CDR1 MNHNS and CDR2 SASEGT. V dropped 10 bases and J dropped 0; count of bases not matched to a gene: 15. CDR3 size: 19 residues.